The sample holds one count of the clone carrying this TCR beta chain. Using immunoSEQ multiplex PCR, the repertoire was profiled, and TCRdb retains in-frame clones only, with some absent. The sample yields over 250,000 clones, roughly 80% seen once. CDR1 and CDR2 (germline): MDHEN, SYDVKM. This CDR3 has 14 amino acids. Trimming pared 8 bases from V and 5 bases from J, leaving 18 bases between. These data are taken from a study of blood T cell repertoires in COVID-19. The sequenced material came from peripheral blood. The V gene is TRBV28, the J gene TRBJ1-1; D unresolved. This receptor was obtained from a woman between 45 and 65 years old who had recovered from COVID-19. The CDR3 bases are TGTGCCAGCTGCGCCGGGGATGCGGCGACTGAAGCTTTCTTT. This translates into CASCAGDAATEAFF.